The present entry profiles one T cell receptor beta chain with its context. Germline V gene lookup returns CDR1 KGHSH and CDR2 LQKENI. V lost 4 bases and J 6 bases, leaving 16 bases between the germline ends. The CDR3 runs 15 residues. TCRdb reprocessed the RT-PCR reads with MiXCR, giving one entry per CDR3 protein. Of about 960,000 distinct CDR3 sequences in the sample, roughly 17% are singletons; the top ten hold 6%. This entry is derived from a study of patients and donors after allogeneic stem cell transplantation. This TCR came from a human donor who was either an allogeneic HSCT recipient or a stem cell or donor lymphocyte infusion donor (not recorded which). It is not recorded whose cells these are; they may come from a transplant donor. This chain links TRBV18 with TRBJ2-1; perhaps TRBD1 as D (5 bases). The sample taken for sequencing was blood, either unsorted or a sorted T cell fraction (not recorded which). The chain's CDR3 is CASSQTEARVNEQFF. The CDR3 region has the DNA TGTGCCAGCTCACAAACCGAGGCCAGGGTCAATGAGCAGTTCTTC.